The clone carrying this TCR beta chain was recorded a few times. Sequencing was performed with immunoSEQ multiplex PCR; in TCRdb, only in-frame clones are kept and a portion is missing. The sample lists 150,000 to 200,000 clones, more than 65% occurring once. Study members were between about 18 and 95 years old and lived in approximately 25 US regions. The entry originates in a study of blood T cell repertoires in COVID-19. This CDR3 contains 15 residues. Germline V gene lookup returns CDR1 MDHEN and CDR2 SYDVKM. Trimming at V came to 5 bases and at J to 2 bases, leaving 4 bases not matched to a gene.

Specimen: PBMCs or T cells enriched from blood (not recorded which). This chain joins TRBV28 and TRBJ1-5, with 9 bases identical to TRBD1. The clonotype comes from a man aged 55-75 years who had recovered from COVID-19. CDR3 amino acids: CASSDRGKGNQPQHF. CDR3 sequence (DNA): TGTGCCAGCAGTGACAGGGGGAAAGGCAATCAGCCCCAGCATTTT.